The entry below describes one T cell receptor (beta chain). Its antigen is not known. This sample is drawn from a study of T cells after yellow fever vaccination. Study summary: Fractions low in cell number were prepared with SMART-Seq v4 Ultra Low Input.

Study results and caveats: Among all clonotypes, a small share was observed in both CD4 and CD8 compartments. Contaminating bulk clonotypes could be abundant in FACS-sorted repertoires.

TCRdb itself ran the 5' RACE reads through MiXCR, one entry per CDR3 protein. The sample holds some 400,000 distinct CDR3 sequences; about 6% are singletons and the top ten take approximately 16%. CDR1 is SGHRS and CDR2 is YFSETQ in the germline V gene. CDR3 size: 13 residues. With 0 bases removed from V and 4 bases from J, the gap between germline ends came to 6 bases. The input for sequencing was PBMCs, taken 5 days after the yellow fever booster vaccination. The receptor was derived from a young man who received the YFV17D yellow fever vaccine. The J gene is TRBJ2-3, the V gene TRBV5-1; D call uncertain. The CDR3 DNA sequence: TGCGCCAGCAGCTTGGCCGTCTCAGATACGCAGTATTTT. Translation gives CASSLAVSDTQYF.